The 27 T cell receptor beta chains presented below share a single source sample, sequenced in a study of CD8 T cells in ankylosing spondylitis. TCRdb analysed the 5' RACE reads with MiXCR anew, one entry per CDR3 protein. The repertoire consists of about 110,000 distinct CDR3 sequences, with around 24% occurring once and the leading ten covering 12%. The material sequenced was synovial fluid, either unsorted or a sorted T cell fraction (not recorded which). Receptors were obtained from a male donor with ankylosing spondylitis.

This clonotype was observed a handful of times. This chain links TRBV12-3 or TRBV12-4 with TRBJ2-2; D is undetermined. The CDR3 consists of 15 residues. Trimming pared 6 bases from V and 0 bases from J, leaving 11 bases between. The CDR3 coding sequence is TGTGCCAGCAGCCAAAGAACAGCGAACACCGGGGAGCTGTTTTTT. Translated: CASSQRTANTGELFF.

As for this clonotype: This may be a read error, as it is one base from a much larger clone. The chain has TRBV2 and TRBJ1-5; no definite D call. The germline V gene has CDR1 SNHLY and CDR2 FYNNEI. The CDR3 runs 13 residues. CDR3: CASRSFSNQPQLF. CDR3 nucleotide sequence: TGTGCCAGCAGGAGCTTTAGCAATCAGCCCCAGCTTTTT.

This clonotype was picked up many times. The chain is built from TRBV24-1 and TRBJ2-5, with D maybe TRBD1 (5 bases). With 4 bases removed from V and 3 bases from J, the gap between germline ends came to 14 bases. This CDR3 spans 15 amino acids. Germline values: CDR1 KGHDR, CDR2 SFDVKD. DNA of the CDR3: TGTGCCACCAGTGAGAGACAGCGCTTGAAAGAGACCCAGTACTTC. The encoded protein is CATSERQRLKETQYF.

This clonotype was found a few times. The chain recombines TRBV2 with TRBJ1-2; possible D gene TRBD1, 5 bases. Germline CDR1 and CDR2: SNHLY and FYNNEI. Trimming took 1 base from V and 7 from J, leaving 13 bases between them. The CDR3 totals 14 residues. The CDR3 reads CASSEGGVGRGYTF. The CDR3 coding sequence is TGTGCCAGCAGTGAAGGGGGGGTTGGACGTGGCTACACCTTC.

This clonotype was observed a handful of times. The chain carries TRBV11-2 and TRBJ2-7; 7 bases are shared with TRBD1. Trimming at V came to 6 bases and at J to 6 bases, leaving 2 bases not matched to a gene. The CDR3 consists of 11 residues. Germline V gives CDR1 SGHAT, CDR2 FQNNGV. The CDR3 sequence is CASSGQVEQYF. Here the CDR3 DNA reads TGTGCCAGCAGTGGACAGGTCGAGCAGTACTTC.

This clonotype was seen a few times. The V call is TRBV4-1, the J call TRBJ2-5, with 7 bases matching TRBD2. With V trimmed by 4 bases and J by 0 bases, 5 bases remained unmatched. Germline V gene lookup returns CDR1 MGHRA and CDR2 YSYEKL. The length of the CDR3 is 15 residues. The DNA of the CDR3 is TGCGCCAGCAGCCTGAGCGGGATCGACCAAGAGACCCAGTACTTC. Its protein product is CASSLSGIDQETQYF.

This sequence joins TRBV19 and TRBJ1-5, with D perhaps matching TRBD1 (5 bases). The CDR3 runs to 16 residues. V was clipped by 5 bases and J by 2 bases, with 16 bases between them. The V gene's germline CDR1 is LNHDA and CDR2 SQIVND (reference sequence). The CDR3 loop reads CASSFVSAQGNQPQHF. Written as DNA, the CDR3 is TGTGCCAGTAGTTTCGTTTCGGCACAGGGCAATCAGCCCCAGCATTTT. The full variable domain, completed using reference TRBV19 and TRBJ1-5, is DGGITQSPKYLFRKEGQNVTLSCEQNLNHDAMYWYRQDPGQGLRLIYYSQIVNDFQKGDIAEGYSVSREKKESFPLTVTSAQKNPTAFYLCASSFVSAQGNQPQHFGDGTRLSIL.

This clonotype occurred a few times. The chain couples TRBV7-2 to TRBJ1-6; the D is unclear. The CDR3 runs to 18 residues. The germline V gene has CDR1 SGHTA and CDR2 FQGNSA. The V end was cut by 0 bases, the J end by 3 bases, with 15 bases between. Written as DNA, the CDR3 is TGTGCCAGCAGCTTAGCCTTGAAGGGCCTGGGCTATAATTCACCCCTCCACTTT. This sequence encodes CASSLALKGLGYNSPLHF. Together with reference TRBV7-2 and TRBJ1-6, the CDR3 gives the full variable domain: GAGVSQSPSNKVTEKGKDVELRCDPISGHTALYWYRQSLGQGLEFLIYFQGNSAPDKSGLPSDRFSAERTGGSVSTLTIQRTQQEDSAVYLCASSLALKGLGYNSPLHFGNGTRLTVT.

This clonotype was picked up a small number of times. The CDR3 sequence: CASSNSYEQYV. CDR3 in DNA: TGTGCCAGCAGTAACTCCTACGAGCAGTACGTC. The chain is built from TRBV12-3 or TRBV12-4 and TRBJ2-7; D is undetermined. The CDR3 runs 11 residues. V lost 5 bases, J lost 0 bases, and 2 bases lay in between.

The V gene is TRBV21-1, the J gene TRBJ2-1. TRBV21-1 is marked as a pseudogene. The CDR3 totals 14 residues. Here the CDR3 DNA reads TGTGCCAGCAGCATAAAAGGTTCCTACAATGAGCAGTTCTTC. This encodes CASSIKGSYNEQFF.

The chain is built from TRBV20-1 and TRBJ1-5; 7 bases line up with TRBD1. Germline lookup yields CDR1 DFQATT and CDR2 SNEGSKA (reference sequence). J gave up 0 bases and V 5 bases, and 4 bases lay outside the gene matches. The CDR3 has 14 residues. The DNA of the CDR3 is TGCAGTGCTTGGGACAGTAATAGCAATCAGCCCCAGCATTTT. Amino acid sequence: CSAWDSNSNQPQHF.

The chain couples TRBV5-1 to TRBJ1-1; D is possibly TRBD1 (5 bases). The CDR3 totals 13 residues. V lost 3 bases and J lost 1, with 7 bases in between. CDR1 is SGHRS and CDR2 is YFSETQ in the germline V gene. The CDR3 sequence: CASSSTANTEAFF. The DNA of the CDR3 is TGCGCCAGCAGCTCGACAGCGAACACTGAAGCTTTCTTT.

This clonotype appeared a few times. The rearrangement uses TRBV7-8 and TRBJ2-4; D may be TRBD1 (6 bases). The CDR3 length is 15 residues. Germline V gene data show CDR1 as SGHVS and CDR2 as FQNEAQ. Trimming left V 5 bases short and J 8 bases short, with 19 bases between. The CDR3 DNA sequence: TGTGCCAGCAGCCCCGGGACAACGTTGATCCACATTCAGTACTTC. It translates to CASSPGTTLIHIQYF.

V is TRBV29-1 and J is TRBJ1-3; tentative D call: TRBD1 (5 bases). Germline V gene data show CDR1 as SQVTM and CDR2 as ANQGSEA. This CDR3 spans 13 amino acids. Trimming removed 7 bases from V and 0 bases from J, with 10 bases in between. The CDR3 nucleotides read TGCAGCGCACAGGATTTCTCTGGAAACACCATATATTTT. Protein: CSAQDFSGNTIYF.

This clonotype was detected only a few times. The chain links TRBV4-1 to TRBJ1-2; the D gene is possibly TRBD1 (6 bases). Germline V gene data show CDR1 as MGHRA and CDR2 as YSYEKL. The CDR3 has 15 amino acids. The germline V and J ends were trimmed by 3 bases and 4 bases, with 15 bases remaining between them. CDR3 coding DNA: TGCGCCAGCAGCCAGTCGCGCGGGGGGCCCTATGGCTACACCTTC. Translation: CASSQSRGGPYGYTF.

The CDR3 region has the DNA TGCAGTGCCCATAGAGCTAACTATGGCTACACCTTC. As protein: CSAHRANYGYTF. V is TRBV20-1 and J is TRBJ1-2; no firm D call. Trimming took off 6 bases at V and 0 bases at J, with 8 bases between the two ends. Germline lookup yields CDR1 DFQATT and CDR2 SNEGSKA (reference sequence). The CDR3 has 12 amino acids.

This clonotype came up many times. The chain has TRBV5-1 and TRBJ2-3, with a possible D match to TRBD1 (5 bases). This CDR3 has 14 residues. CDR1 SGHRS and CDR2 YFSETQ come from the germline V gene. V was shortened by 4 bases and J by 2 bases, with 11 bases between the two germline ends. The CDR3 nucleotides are TGCGCCAGCAGCCCTGGGGCCTCCACAGATACGCAGTATTTT. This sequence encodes CASSPGASTDTQYF. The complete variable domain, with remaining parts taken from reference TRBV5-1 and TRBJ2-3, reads KAGVTQTPRYLIKTRGQQVTLSCSPISGHRSVSWYQQTPGQGLQFLFEYFSETQRNKGNFPGRFSGRQFSNSRSEMNVSTLELGDSALYLCASSPGASTDTQYFGPGTRLTVL.

The CDR3 reads CSARPGGLTEAFF. The CDR3 DNA is TGCAGCGCTAGGCCAGGGGGCTTGACTGAAGCTTTCTTT. The rearrangement uses TRBV29-1 and TRBJ1-1; 8 nucleotides align to TRBD1. This CDR3 contains 13 residues. Germline V gives CDR1 SQVTM, CDR2 ANQGSEA. With V trimmed by 7 bases and J by 5 bases, 9 bases remained unmatched.

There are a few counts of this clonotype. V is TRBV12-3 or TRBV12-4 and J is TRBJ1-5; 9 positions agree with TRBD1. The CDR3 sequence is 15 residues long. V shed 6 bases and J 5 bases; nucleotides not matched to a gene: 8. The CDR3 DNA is TGTGCCAGCAGCGCGGGACAGGGCGCACATCAGCCCCAGCATTTT. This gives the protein CASSAGQGAHQPQHF.

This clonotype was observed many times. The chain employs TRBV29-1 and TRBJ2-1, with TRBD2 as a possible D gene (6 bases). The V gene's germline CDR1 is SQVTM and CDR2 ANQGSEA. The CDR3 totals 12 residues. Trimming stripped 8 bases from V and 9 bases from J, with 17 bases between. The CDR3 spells CSSSPYGGEQFF. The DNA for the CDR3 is TGCAGCTCAAGCCCTTACGGGGGTGAGCAGTTCTTC.

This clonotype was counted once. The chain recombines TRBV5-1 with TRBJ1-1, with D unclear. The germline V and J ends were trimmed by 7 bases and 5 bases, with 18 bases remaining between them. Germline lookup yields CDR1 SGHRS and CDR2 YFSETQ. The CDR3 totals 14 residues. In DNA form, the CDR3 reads TGCGCCAGCGCCTCTCAAGCTTTTCAGACTGAAGCTTTCTTT. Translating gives CASASQAFQTEAFF.

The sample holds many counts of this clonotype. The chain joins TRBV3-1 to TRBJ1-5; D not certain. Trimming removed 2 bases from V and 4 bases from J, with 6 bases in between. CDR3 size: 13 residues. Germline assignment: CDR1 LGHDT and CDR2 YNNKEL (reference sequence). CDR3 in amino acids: CASSQRRNQPQHF. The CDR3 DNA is TGTGCCAGCAGCCAAAGGCGGAATCAGCCCCAGCATTTT.

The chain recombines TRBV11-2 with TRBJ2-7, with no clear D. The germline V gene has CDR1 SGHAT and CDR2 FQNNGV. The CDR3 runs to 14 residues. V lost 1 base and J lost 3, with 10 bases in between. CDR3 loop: CASSLGQMVYEQYF. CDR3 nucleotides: TGTGCCAGCAGCTTAGGGCAGATGGTCTACGAGCAGTACTTC.

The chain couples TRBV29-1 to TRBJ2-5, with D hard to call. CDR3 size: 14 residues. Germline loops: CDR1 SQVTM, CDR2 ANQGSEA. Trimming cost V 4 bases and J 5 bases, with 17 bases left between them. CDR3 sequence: CSVVGRLLRETQYF. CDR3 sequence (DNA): TGCAGCGTTGTAGGCAGGCTTTTACGGGAGACCCAGTACTTC.

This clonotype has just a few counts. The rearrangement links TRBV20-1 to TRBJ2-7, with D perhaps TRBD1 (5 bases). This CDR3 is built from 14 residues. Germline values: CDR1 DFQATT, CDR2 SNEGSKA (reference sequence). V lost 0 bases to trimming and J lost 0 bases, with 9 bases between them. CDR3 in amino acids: CSAREGVRSYEQYF. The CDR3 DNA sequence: TGCAGTGCTAGAGAAGGGGTTCGCTCCTACGAGCAGTACTTC.

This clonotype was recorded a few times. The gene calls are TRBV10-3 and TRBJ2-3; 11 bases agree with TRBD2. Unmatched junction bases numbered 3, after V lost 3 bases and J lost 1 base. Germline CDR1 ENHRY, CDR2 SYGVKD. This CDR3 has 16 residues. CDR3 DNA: TGTGCCATCAGTGAAGGGACTAGCGGTGGCACAGATACGCAGTATTTT. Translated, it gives CAISEGTSGGTDTQYF.

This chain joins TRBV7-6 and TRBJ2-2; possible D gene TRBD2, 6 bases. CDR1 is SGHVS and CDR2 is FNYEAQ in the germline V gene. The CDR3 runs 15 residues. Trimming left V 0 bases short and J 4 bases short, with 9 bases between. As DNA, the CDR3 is TGTGCCAGCAGCTTAGCCGGGGGAGGCACCGGGGAGCTGTTTTTT. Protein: CASSLAGGGTGELFF.